This T cell receptor beta chain was sequenced in a study of T cell responses to AZD1222 COVID-19 vaccine. Whole-study results and caveats: Compared with day 0, the breadth and depth of the Spike-specific TCR repertoire rose significantly after two doses of AZD1222. Baseline seropositivity characterized only a handful of AZD1222 recipients.

Sequenced by immunoSEQ multiplex PCR; TCRdb stores in-frame clones only, minus some. The top ten hold 13% of the sample, which has tens of thousands of clones, roughly 84% seen once. The CDR3 loop spans 13 amino acids. V was pared by 4 bases and J by 6 bases, with 13 bases between. Germline V CDR1 and CDR2: LGHDT, YNNKEL (reference sequence). With regard to this clone: No antigen is known for it.

The J gene is TRBJ2-7, the V gene TRBV3-1 (or the pseudogene TRBV3-2); perhaps TRBD1 as D (6 bases). Sequenced material: peripheral blood, taken on day 0 of AZD1222 vaccination. This receptor was identified in an adult in good health. CDR3 DNA sequence: TGTGCCAGCAGCCTACCCACAGGGATCGAGCAGTACTTC. Translation: CASSLPTGIEQYF.